These 4 T cell receptor beta chains came from one sample sequenced in a study of identical twins. MiXCR, applied by TCRdb to the 5' RACE reads, yields one record per CDR3 protein. The table includes 200,000 to 300,000 distinct CDR3 sequences, roughly a tenth detected once. Sequencing was performed on memory T cells sorted from blood. These TCRs come from a man between 50 and 59 years old in good health.

This clonotype was seen many times. The chain joins TRBV6-1 to TRBJ1-2; 10 positions agree with TRBD1. The CDR3 has 14 amino acids. The germline V gene encodes CDR1 MNHNS and CDR2 SASEGT. The J segment lost 4 bases and the V segment lost 6 bases, leaving 5 bases of the junction unmatched. CDR3 sequence reads: CASRRDRGSYGYTF. DNA of the CDR3: TGTGCCAGCAGAAGGGACAGGGGATCCTATGGCTACACCTTC.

The chain recombines TRBV11-2 with TRBJ2-7, with 7 bases matching TRBD1. Unmatched junction bases numbered 12, after V lost 5 bases and J lost 5 bases. The CDR3 is 15 amino acids. Germline CDR1 SGHAT, CDR2 FQNNGV. The CDR3 DNA reads TGTGCCAGCAGCCCACAGACAGGGAAACTCGACGAGCAGTACTTC. Amino acids: CASSPQTGKLDEQYF.

A few counts support this clonotype. The chain is built from TRBV20-1 and TRBJ1-5, with TRBD1 matching over 8 bases. CDR3 size: 13 residues. V lost 3 bases to trimming and J lost 8 bases; unmatched junction nucleotides: 6. Germline CDR1 reads DFQATT; CDR2 reads SNEGSKA (reference sequence). Here the CDR3 DNA reads TGCAGTGCTAGGGGGGACAGGAAGAAGCCCCAGCATTTT. Translating gives CSARGDRKKPQHF.

This clonotype was seen ten or more times. V and J are TRBV5-6 and TRBJ2-1; D ambiguous. The length of the CDR3 is 11 residues. Germline V CDR1 and CDR2: SGHDT, YYEEEE. The germline V and J ends were trimmed by 0 bases and 8 bases, with 3 bases remaining between them. The CDR3 here is CASSLADEQFF. CDR3 bases: TGTGCCAGCAGCTTGGCGGATGAGCAGTTCTTC.